These T cell receptor beta chains were read from a single sample in a study of CD8+CD57+ T cells in acquired aplastic anemia. TCRdb itself ran the reads through MiXCR, one entry per CDR3 protein. The table records about 190,000 distinct CDR3 sequences, less than 65% of them present only once. The sample was sorted CD4+, CD8+, or CD8+CD57+ T cells (not recorded which) from PBMCs. The receptor source for this set is a human donor in good health, serving as a control. CDR3s include the opening cysteine and the closing phenylalanine or tryptophan. A D gene is named only where the DNA matches it firmly. Some rows mark clone size as missing; the rest say once, few, many or name a class of expanded clone.

TRBJ1-2 | - | - | TRBV10-3 | CAISETGQGGSTF | TGTGCCATCAGTGAAACAGGGCAGGGTGGCTCCACCTTC
TRBJ1-5 | - | - | TRBV5-1 | CASSLLSGGVSNQPQHF | TGCGCCAGCAGCTTGCTTAGCGGGGGGGTTAGCAATCAGCCCCAGCATTTT
TRBJ1-6 | - | - | TRBV12-3/TRBV12-4 | CASSSVLGLATSYNSPFHF | TGTGCCAGCAGTTCTGTCCTCGGGCTGGCGACATCCTATAATTCACCCTTCCACTTT
TRBJ1-2 | - | - | TRBV28 | CASRHTGEGWAYGYTF | TGTGCCAGCAGGCACACCGGGGAGGGGTGGGCCTATGGCTACACCTTC
TRBJ2-5 | - | - | TRBV7-2 | CASSYYSTIYQETQYF | TGTGCCAGCAGCTATTACAGCACGATCTACCAAGAGACCCAGTACTTC
TRBJ2-7 | - | - | TRBV7-3 | CASSGQGANYEQYF | TGTGCCAGCAGCGGGCAAGGAGCGAACTACGAGCAGTACTTC
TRBJ2-7 | TRBD1 | - | TRBV5-1 | CASSRVHTGGSYEQYF | TGCGCCAGCAGCCGAGTACATACAGGGGGATCCTACGAGCAGTACTTC
TRBJ2-3 | - | - | TRBV9 | CASSLASGTDTQYF | TGTGCCAGCAGCCTAGCGTCGGGGACAGATACGCAGTATTTT
TRBJ2-1 | - | - | TRBV12-3/TRBV12-4 | CASSSRGNNEQFF | TGTGCCAGCAGCTCACGGGGGAACAATGAGCAGTTCTTC
TRBJ2-7 | TRBD1 | many | TRBV7-9 | CASSLAALGDRGSYEQYF | TGTGCCAGCAGCTTAGCGGCACTAGGGGACAGGGGTTCCTACGAGCAGTACTTC
TRBJ2-2 | - | many | TRBV6-5 | CASSRSGGNTGELFF | TGTGCCAGCAGTCGGTCCGGCGGGAACACCGGGGAGCTGTTTTTT
TRBJ2-7 | - | - | TRBV29-1 | CSVVGGASYEQYF | TGCAGCGTTGTTGGAGGGGCCTCCTACGAGCAGTACTTC
TRBJ2-7 | - | many | TRBV9 | CASSRVYEQYF | TGTGCCAGCAGCCGGGTCTACGAGCAGTACTTC
TRBJ1-3 | - | few | TRBV11-3 | CASSPRMTGLNTIYF | TGTGCCAGCAGCCCCCGGATGACAGGTCTAAACACCATATATTTT
TRBJ2-2 | - | - | TRBV15 | CATSVGNTGELFF | TGTGCCACCAGCGTAGGGAACACCGGGGAGCTGTTTTTT